The T cell receptor (beta chain) described here comes from a study of blood T cell repertoires in COVID-19. Per the original methods: Estimates of nucleated cell counts were drawn from the amplification of reference gene primers. Some clones are missing from TCRdb's copy, which holds only in-frame ones; the method was immunoSEQ multiplex PCR. V, J and clone size are taken as reported in that table, and D and trimming were inferred from the DNA itself. The table shows more than 300,000 clones, with 88% occurring only once. This CDR3 contains 15 residues. Per germline, CDR1 SQVTM and CDR2 ANQGSEA. V gave up 6 bases and J gave up 4 bases; unmatched junction bases: 10.

Sequences were obtained from peripheral blood. The source of this sequence is a woman aged 70 to 79 with COVID-19, enrolled during active disease. The rearrangement links TRBV29-1 to TRBJ1-2; 11 bases line up with TRBD1. CDR3 residues: CSVGQGEMVGYGYTF. The CDR3 bases are TGCAGCGTGGGACAGGGGGAGATGGTAGGCTATGGCTACACCTTC.